Sequencing of this TCR beta chain was carried out in a study of blood T cell repertoires in COVID-19. Across the whole study: The United States, Italy and Spain provided the acute and convalescent COVID-19 samples. Sample material is recorded as cDNA or gDNA derived from T cells, B-cell-depleted T cells, or PBMCs.

Germline V lookup: CDR1 SGHRS, CDR2 YFSETQ. This CDR3 is built from 18 residues. V trimming: 7 bases; J trimming: 3 bases; junction bases outside the gene matches: 18. Authors' analysis steps: Amplification of reference gene primers was used by the study to estimate nucleated cell counts. The data were produced by immunoSEQ multiplex PCR, yet TCRdb's version contains in-frame clones alone and is incomplete. V and J calls and clone size come straight from that table; D and trimming were deduced from the DNA. The table has about 190,000 clones, approximately 90% seen once. The specimen was peripheral blood. The rearrangement joins TRBV5-1 to TRBJ2-4; 8 bases align to TRBD1. This TCR was recovered from a man aged 35-49 years with active or convalescent COVID-19. This CDR3 reads CASVSLPSGTGDKNIQYF. DNA for the CDR3: TGCGCCAGCGTGTCCTTACCATCTGGGACAGGCGACAAAAACATTCAGTACTTC.